This entry lists 10 T cell receptor beta chains sequenced from one sample in a study of early T cells in non-severe SARS-CoV-2 infection. In TCRdb, the 5' RACE reads were re-called with MiXCR into one record per CDR3 protein. The table records fewer than 100,000 distinct CDR3 sequences, about 12% of them present only once. Sequenced material: whole blood. The receptor source for this set is an adult who was a healthcare worker with PCR-confirmed SARS-CoV-2 infection or an uninfected control (not recorded which).

V usage is TRBV14 and J usage is TRBJ2-3; D is unclear. The germline V gene encodes CDR1 SGHDN and CDR2 FVKESK. Trimming removed 0 bases at V and 6 bases at J, with 7 bases between. CDR3 length: 13 amino acids. For the CDR3, the DNA is TGTGCCAGCAGCCAAGATTGGGGTGATACGCAGTATTTT. This sequence encodes CASSQDWGDTQYF.

CDR3 loop: CASSPLLRTDTQYF. The CDR3 region has the DNA TGTGCCAGCAGCCCCTTACTTCGCACAGATACGCAGTATTTT. This chain joins TRBV28 and TRBJ2-3; no definite D call. CDR1 is MDHEN and CDR2 is SYDVKM in the germline V gene. Trimming removed 6 bases at V and 1 base at J, with 11 bases between. This CDR3 comprises 14 residues.

This clonotype has just one count. V gene TRBV5-4 combines with J gene TRBJ2-7, with 7 bases matching TRBD1. Germline trimming cut 5 bases from V and 0 bases from J; bases unmatched to any gene: 5. The CDR3 extends over 14 amino acids. Germline V gives CDR1 SGHNT, CDR2 YYREEE (reference sequence). Here the CDR3 reads CASSPGQDSYEQYF. CDR3 in DNA: TGTGCCAGCAGTCCAGGACAGGACTCCTACGAGCAGTACTTC. Variable domain in full (rest from reference TRBV5-4 and TRBJ2-7): ETGVTQSPTHLIKTRGQQVTLRCSSQSGHNTVSWYQQALGQGPQFIFQYYREEENGRGNFPPRFSGLQFPNYSSELNVNALELDDSALYLCASSPGQDSYEQYFGPGTRLTVT.

This clonotype was counted ten times or more. The chain carries TRBV11-2 and TRBJ1-1; possible D gene TRBD1, 5 bases. Deletions cut 0 bases from V and 13 bases from J, with 15 bases between. This CDR3 is 13 amino acids long. CDR1 and CDR2 from the germline V gene are SGHAT and FQNNGV. CDR3 coding DNA: TGTGCCAGCAGCTTAGACAGGGTTGGGGGTTTTTTCTTT. It codes for CASSLDRVGGFFF. The entire variable domain, with the rest obtained from reference TRBV11-2 and TRBJ1-1, is as follows: EAGVAQSPRYKIIEKRQSVAFWCNPISGHATLYWYQQILGQGPKLLIQFQNNGVVDDSQLPKDRFSAERLKGVDSTLKIQPAKLEDSAVYLCASSLDRVGGFFFGQGTRLTVV.

This clonotype was detected only a few times. This chain links TRBV5-1 with TRBJ1-5; D is possibly TRBD1 (5 bases). V was cut by 0 bases and J by 6 bases, with 13 bases left in between. CDR1 SGHRS and CDR2 YFSETQ come from the germline V gene. The CDR3 totals 15 residues. CDR3 region: CASSLDEGSSQPQHF. CDR3 coding DNA: TGCGCCAGCAGCTTGGATGAGGGGTCTAGTCAGCCCCAGCATTTT.

The sample holds many counts of this clonotype. This rearrangement joins TRBV20-1 to TRBJ2-7, with 12 positions matching TRBD2. This CDR3 spans 15 amino acids. J gave up 3 bases and V 1 base, and 4 bases lay outside the gene matches. Germline V lookup: CDR1 DFQATT, CDR2 SNEGSKA (reference sequence). In DNA, the CDR3 is TGCAGTGCTAGAGCTGGACTAGCGGGATTCTACGAGCAGTACTTC. Translating gives CSARAGLAGFYEQYF.

This clonotype was seen more than once but under ten times. J is TRBJ2-1 and V is TRBV28; 8 nucleotides agree with TRBD2. Germline V lookup: CDR1 MDHEN, CDR2 SYDVKM. The CDR3 is made up of 11 amino acids. V lost 8 bases, J lost 12 bases, and 6 bases stayed unmatched. The CDR3 DNA reads TGTGCCAGCGCGATGGGACTAGGGCAGTTCTTC. It yields the protein CASAMGLGQFF.

The V call is TRBV6-5, the J call TRBJ2-3, with 7 bases lining up with TRBD1. CDR1 is MNHEY, CDR2 SVGAGI, per germline. V lost 5 bases to trimming and J lost 2 bases; unmatched junction nucleotides: 7. The CDR3 runs 15 residues. This CDR3 reads CASSPQGLNTDTQYF. In nucleotides, the CDR3 is TGTGCCAGCAGTCCACAGGGGCTAAACACAGATACGCAGTATTTT.

This clonotype was seen many times. The chain combines TRBV29-1 with TRBJ2-7; 7 bases line up with TRBD2. The V and J ends lost 4 bases and 5 bases, in that order; junction bases with no gene match: 11. Germline V gives CDR1 SQVTM, CDR2 ANQGSEA. The CDR3 covers 14 residues. The CDR3 bases are TGCAGCGTTGTGGGGGGGAGTGGTGCGGACGAGCAGTACTTC. Translation: CSVVGGSGADEQYF.

This clonotype was detected ten times or more. The V and J genes are TRBV28 and TRBJ1-1; D remains unclear. CDR1 is MDHEN, CDR2 SYDVKM, per germline. The V end was cut by 6 bases, the J end by 11 bases, with 28 bases between. The CDR3 extends over 16 amino acids. The CDR3 loop is CASSSHVGIRWGEAFF. Written as DNA, the CDR3 is TGTGCCAGCAGCTCTCACGTCGGTATTCGGTGGGGTGAGGCTTTCTTT.